This TCR beta chain was captured in a study of T cell responses to AZD1222 COVID-19 vaccine. Turning to this clone: Its antigen is unidentified.

Germline loops: CDR1 SGHVS, CDR2 FQNEAQ. V was shortened by 2 bases and J by 7 bases, with 11 bases between the two germline ends. This CDR3 spans 14 amino acids. This table comes from immunoSEQ multiplex PCR, and its TCRdb copy is limited to in-frame clones, with some not included. The sample shows under 140,000 clones, about 88% of them seen only once. Study-wide results and caveats: Only after the peak T cell response were repertoires sampled. Two AZD1222 doses significantly raised spike-specific TCR breadth and depth over controls.

The chain links TRBV7-8 to TRBJ1-4; D possibly corresponds to TRBD1 (6 bases). Sample: peripheral blood, taken on day 0 of AZD1222 vaccination. The clonotype originates from an adult in good health. The CDR3 nucleotides are TGTGCCAGCAGCTTAACAGGGCGTAGTGAAAAACTGTTTTTT. Protein: CASSLTGRSEKLFF.